This T cell receptor beta chain was identified during a study of identical twins. TCRdb called the 5' RACE reads again in MiXCR, with one record for every CDR3 protein. The table includes a few hundred thousand distinct CDR3 sequences, 9.6% detected once. Deletions cut 2 bases from V and 0 bases from J, with 6 bases between. Germline V gives CDR1 KGHSH, CDR2 LQKENI. CDR3 size: 14 residues. In addition, the sample was reused for a study of yellow fever vaccine responses in identical twins.

The receptor was isolated from a woman aged 18-35 years in good health. Sequenced input: PBMCs. The J gene is TRBJ2-3, the V gene TRBV18; D unresolved. CDR3 sequence: CASSPSHSTDTQYF. The CDR3 DNA reads TGTGCCAGCTCACCATCCCATAGCACAGATACGCAGTATTTT.